Listed below are T cell receptor beta chains from one sample, sequenced in a study of blood T cells in healthy people across ages. TCRdb used MiXCR to reprocess the 5' RACE reads, holding one entry per CDR3 protein. The table lists 850,000 or so distinct CDR3 sequences, around 28% of them singletons, with roughly a sixth in the top ten. Sequenced sample: blood. The origin of the receptors is a woman of 80 years or more in good health. CDR3s include the opening cysteine and the closing phenylalanine or tryptophan. Fields, in order: D gene, V gene, J gene, clone size, CDR3 protein, CDR3 DNA. A D gene is named only where the DNA matches it firmly. Part of the rows lack a size; the others show once, few, many or a class for expanded clones.

TRBD2	TRBV12-3/TRBV12-4	TRBJ2-3	.	CASSWTSGGYSADAQYF	TGTGCCAGCAGTTGGACTAGCGGGGGATATAGCGCAGATGCGCAGTATTTT
.	TRBV20-1	TRBJ1-5	.	CSARTQERSSNLEPQHF	TGCAGTGCTAGAACGCAGGAGAGGTCTAGCAATCTTGAGCCCCAGCATTTT
.	TRBV29-1	TRBJ2-5	many	CSVVRTVETQYF	TGCAGCGTTGTACGGACAGTGGAGACCCAGTACTTC
TRBD1	TRBV6-2/TRBV6-3	TRBJ1-5	few	CASSHSETGALSNQPQHF	TGTGCCAGCAGTCACTCAGAAACAGGGGCCCTTAGCAATCAGCCCCAGCATTTT
.	TRBV4-3	TRBJ2-5	many	CASSQDRGVVETQYF	TGCGCCAGCAGCCAAGATCGCGGGGTTGTGGAGACCCAGTACTTC
.	TRBV12-3/TRBV12-4	TRBJ2-1	.	CASSLAPYNEQFF	TGTGCCAGCAGTTTAGCGCCGTACAATGAGCAGTTCTTC
.	TRBV11-2	TRBJ2-1	many	CASSPRTGGVNEQFF	TGTGCCAGCAGCCCGCGGACAGGAGGGGTCAATGAGCAGTTCTTC
.	TRBV24-1	TRBJ1-1	few	CATSDTGYAEAFF	TGTGCCACCAGTGATACAGGGTACGCTGAAGCTTTCTTT
.	TRBV10-3	TRBJ1-1	many	CAISESDSDAFF	TGTGCCATCAGTGAGTCCGACAGTGATGCTTTCTTT
TRBD2	TRBV28	TRBJ2-7	many	CASRRSGGTHEQYF	TGTGCCAGCAGACGTAGCGGGGGGACCCACGAGCAGTACTTC
.	TRBV7-2	TRBJ2-3	.	CASSPRGSFPTSTDTQYF	TGTGCCAGCAGCCCCCGGGGGTCATTCCCAACTTCCACAGATACGCAGTATTTT
.	TRBV5-1	TRBJ2-2	many	CASSLTMNTGELFF	TGCGCCAGCAGCCTGACAATGAACACCGGGGAGCTGTTTTTT
.	TRBV6-1	TRBJ1-5	.	CASSVTFGNQPQHF	TGTGCCAGCAGTGTGACCTTTGGCAATCAGCCCCAGCATTTT
TRBD2	TRBV7-2	TRBJ2-5	many	CASSQPLAGKETQYF	TGTGCCAGCAGCCAGCCACTAGCGGGGAAAGAGACCCAGTACTTC
.	TRBV6-5	TRBJ1-2	many	CASSPPHGAGSYGYTF	TGTGCCAGCAGCCCCCCACACGGGGCGGGTAGCTATGGCTACACCTTC
.	TRBV20-1	TRBJ1-4	many	CSARGPGNSEKLFF	TGCAGTGCTAGGGGTCCAGGGAATTCTGAAAAACTGTTTTTT
.	TRBV21-1	TRBJ2-6	many	CASSKGEAGRSGANVLTF	TGTGCCAGCAGCAAAGGCGAGGCGGGACGCTCTGGGGCCAACGTCCTGACTTTC